This TCR beta chain was identified in a study of T cell responses to AZD1222 COVID-19 vaccine. This clone was recorded a few times. The target antigen is unknown. Findings and limits, study-wide: Repertoires in all cases were sampled only once the peak T cell response had passed. Spike was spanned by vaccine-associated CD4 TCRs, which were dominant at 160-218 and 743-854. Vaccination with two AZD1222 doses was followed by a rise in Spike-specific TCR breadth and depth.

V gave up 5 bases and J gave up 8 bases; unmatched junction bases: 10. Germline CDR1 SEHNR, CDR2 FQNEAQ (reference sequence). The CDR3 has 15 residues. Assay: immunoSEQ multiplex PCR; the TCRdb copy retains only in-frame clones and omits some. This sample has over 100,000 clones, with 70% to 90% found just once. This sequence originates from an adult who received the MenACWY meningococcal vaccine as a control. The chain is built from TRBV7-9 and TRBJ1-3, with TRBD1 matching over 9 bases. Specimen: peripheral blood, collected 28 days after the second dose of the MenACWY control vaccine. As DNA, the CDR3 is TGTGCCAGCAGCCCCGCGGACAGGGGAAGAGACACCATATATTTT. This gives the protein CASSPADRGRDTIYF. Complete variable domain (other parts from reference TRBV7-9 and TRBJ1-3): DTGVSQNPRHKITKRGQNVTFRCDPISEHNRLYWYRQTLGQGPEFLTYFQNEAQLEKSRLLSDRFSAERPKGSFSTLEIQRTEQGDSAMYLCASSPADRGRDTIYFGEGSWLTVV.